This T cell receptor (beta chain) came from a study of PD-1 blockade in classical Hodgkin lymphoma. With respect to this clone: Antigen: not known.

Documented time point: cycle 4 day 1 (C4D1), after five to seven weeks of nivolumab. Exposure to brentuximab vedotin varied, and each patient had relapsed following autologous stem cell transplantation. The study recorded best responses of complete response, partial response or progressive disease. Study results and limitations: Repertoire differences have undefined causes, possibly disease activity or prior therapy. Some patients began nivolumab under 1 year after ASCT. These patients were excluded from later analyses.

The germline V gene encodes CDR1 SGHTA and CDR2 FQGNSA. CDR3 length: 19 amino acids. V shed 5 bases and J 0 bases; nucleotides not matched to a gene: 9. Clones were read by immunoSEQ multiplex PCR, and TCRdb kept only the in-frame ones, dropping some. Of roughly 16,000 clones listed, around 82% are singletons. This chain connects TRBV7-2 to TRBJ2-3; 15 nucleotides align to TRBD2. The sequencing used peripheral blood mononuclear cells (PBMCs), collected before the fourth cycle of nivolumab. The TCR sequence derives from a human donor with classical Hodgkin lymphoma. The chain's CDR3 is CASSQEYGTSGGSTDTQYF. CDR3 bases: TGTGCCAGCAGCCAAGAGTATGGGACTAGCGGGGGGAGCACAGATACGCAGTATTTT.